Listed below are T cell receptor beta chains from one sample, sequenced in a study of blood T cell repertoires in COVID-19. TCRdb's table, derived via immunoSEQ multiplex PCR, lists solely in-frame clones and lacks some. Counted here are about 140,000 clones, more than 65% occurring once; the ten biggest clones make up approximately 14%. The sample comprised peripheral blood. The receptors derive from a man older than 75 with acute or convalescent COVID-19. Each CDR3 is given with its conserved first and last residue. The D gene is left open where the match is weak. The size of a clone is reported for some rows only, either as once, few or many, or as a class for expanded clones.

>-|TRBJ2-6|-|TRBV5-1
TGCGCCAGCAGCTTGGCCACTTCCTCTGGGGCCAACGTCCTGACTTTC
CASSLATSSGANVLTF
>-|TRBJ1-5|-|TRBV5-5
TGTGCCAGCAGCTTCGTGGCCAACAATCAGCCCCAGCATTTT
CASSFVANNQPQHF
>-|TRBJ1-5|-|TRBV7-7
TGTGCTAGCAGCTTAGTGGCTCGGCCAGCCGAGGGTTTTAGCAATCAGCCCCAGCATTTT
CASSLVARPAEGFSNQPQHF
>TRBD1|TRBJ1-3|-|TRBV5-1
TGCGCCAGCAGCTTGGCTGGACAGGGCCGAGGAAACACCATATATTTT
CASSLAGQGRGNTIYF
>-|TRBJ2-6|-|TRBV6-2/TRBV6-3
TGTGCCAGCAGCGACATTGGGTTGGGGGCCAACGTCCTGACTTTC
CASSDIGLGANVLTF
>TRBD1|TRBJ1-1|-|TRBV29-1
TGCAGCGTTGTCTATACAGGGGGCGCGGGCACTGAAGCTTTCTTT
CSVVYTGGAGTEAFF
>-|TRBJ1-1|-|TRBV12-3/TRBV12-4
TGTGCCAGCAGTTTAGGGGCGAACACTGAAGCTTTCTTT
CASSLGANTEAFF
>TRBD1|TRBJ2-5|-|TRBV11-3
TGTGCCAGCAGCCAGACGGGACAGGGCCAAGAGACCCAGTACTTC
CASSQTGQGQETQYF
>TRBD1|TRBJ1-2|-|TRBV5-1
TGCGCCAGCAGCTTGGGACAGGGTAAAGGCTACACCTTC
CASSLGQGKGYTF
>TRBD2|TRBJ2-5|-|TRBV11-2
TGTGCCAGCAGCTTAGGAGCGGGGGGGTCAGAGACCCAGTACTTC
CASSLGAGGSETQYF
>TRBD2|TRBJ2-7|-|TRBV5-1
TGCGCCAGCAATCCACTAGCGGGGGCAAGGGACGAGCAGTACTTC
CASNPLAGARDEQYF
>-|TRBJ1-5|few|TRBV5-1
TGCGCCAGCAGCTTGGAGGCAGGGGCCTACAATCAGCCCCAGCATTTT
CASSLEAGAYNQPQHF
>TRBD1|TRBJ2-2|-|TRBV6-6
TGTGCCAGCAGTTACGCGCAGGGGGCATACCTGTTTTTT
CASSYAQGAYLFF
>-|TRBJ1-3|-|TRBV3-1/TRBV3-2
TGTGCCACCCTAGCCGCTGGAAACACCATATATTTT
CATLAAGNTIYF
>TRBD2|TRBJ2-5|-|TRBV7-2
TGTGCCAGCAGCTTAGACTGGGGACTACAAGAGACCCAGTACTTC
CASSLDWGLQETQYF
>-|TRBJ2-2|few|TRBV5-1
TGCGCCAGCAGCTTATCGGGGGAAAACACCGGGGAGCTGTTTTTT
CASSLSGENTGELFF
>-|TRBJ2-4|-|TRBV5-8
TGTGCCAGCAGCTTGTCGGTTTGGAGGGGGGGAGAAAACATTCAGTACTTC
CASSLSVWRGGENIQYF
>TRBD1|TRBJ2-1|-|TRBV4-2
TGTGCCAGCAGCCAAGTACGGACAGGGGGGTCCTACAATGAGCAGTTCTTC
CASSQVRTGGSYNEQFF
>-|TRBJ2-1|-|TRBV9
TGTGCCAGCAGCCGCCGCGGGGTATCCTACAATGAGCAGTTCTTC
CASSRRGVSYNEQFF
>-|TRBJ1-2|-|TRBV5-4
TGTGCCAGCAGCTCTGGCGGGAAATATGGCTACACCTTC
CASSSGGKYGYTF
>-|TRBJ2-1|few|TRBV29-1
TGCAGCGTTCCGGAGGTGGGAGTACAGTTCTTC
CSVPEVGVQFF
>-|TRBJ1-3|-|TRBV3-1/TRBV3-2
TGTGCCAGCAGCCAAGATCGGGGAAACACCATATATTTT
CASSQDRGNTIYF
>TRBD1|TRBJ2-6|-|TRBV7-8
TGTGCCAGCAGCCCTAGACAGGGCCCTTTGACTTTC
CASSPRQGPLTF
>TRBD1|TRBJ2-7|-|TRBV18
TGTGCCAGCTCACCAAGGGACAGCTTCCCCTACGAGCAGTACTTC
CASSPRDSFPYEQYF
>-|TRBJ2-7|few|TRBV21-1
TGTGCCAGCAGCAAAGTTCCCCGGACAGAGACCTCCTACGAGCAGTACTTC
CASSKVPRTETSYEQYF
>-|TRBJ2-5|-|TRBV3-1/TRBV3-2
TGTGCCAGCAGCCAAGAGGGGCCAGGAGACCAAGAGACCCAGTACTTC
CASSQEGPGDQETQYF
>TRBD1|TRBJ2-3|once|TRBV19
TGTGCCAGTAGTATTCGGCCGACAGGGATAGATACGCAGTATTTT
CASSIRPTGIDTQYF
>TRBD2|TRBJ2-5|-|TRBV7-2
TGTGCCAGCAGCCCGGCCGGGACTAGCGTTGAGACCCAGTACTTC
CASSPAGTSVETQYF
>-|TRBJ2-7|-|TRBV7-2
TGTGCCAGCAGTCTTTCGGGAATTGAGCAGTACTTC
CASSLSGIEQYF
>TRBD1|TRBJ2-6|-|TRBV5-4
TGTGCCAGCGGGACAGGTGTACTCTCTGGGGCCAACGTCCTGACTTTC
CASGTGVLSGANVLTF
>TRBD1|TRBJ2-1|-|TRBV10-3
TGTGCCATCAGTAACAGGGGGCTTAACAATGAGCAGTTCTTC
CAISNRGLNNEQFF
>-|TRBJ2-2|many|TRBV7-3
TGTGCCAGCAGCTTAACGTTGGGAGCCGGGGAGCTGTTTTTT
CASSLTLGAGELFF
>TRBD1|TRBJ1-1|-|TRBV7-6
TGTGCCAGCAGCCCTCGGACAGGAGTGAACACTGAAGCTTTCTTT
CASSPRTGVNTEAFF
>-|TRBJ2-3|-|TRBV15
TGTGCCACCAGCAGAACGAAGACTTACACAGATACGCAGTATTTT
CATSRTKTYTDTQYF
>TRBD2|TRBJ2-2|many|TRBV5-1
TGCGCCAGCAGCTTGACAGCGGGGGCAGCCGGGGAGCTGTTTTTT
CASSLTAGAAGELFF
>-|TRBJ2-1|-|TRBV18
TGTGCCAGCTCTAAGACAGGCTCCTACAATGAGCAGTTCTTC
CASSKTGSYNEQFF
>-|TRBJ1-2|-|TRBV6-5
TGTGCCAGCAGACCGGGCCTTGCGGGAGGCTACACCTTC
CASRPGLAGGYTF
>-|TRBJ2-2|-|TRBV7-6
TGTGCCAGCAGCTCTGGCGGGGGCATCAGCGGGGAGCTGTTTTTT
CASSSGGGISGELFF
>-|TRBJ1-1|-|TRBV7-2
TGTGCCAGCAGCTTCACCAGGGACACTGAAGCTTTCTTT
CASSFTRDTEAFF
>TRBD2|TRBJ2-3|few|TRBV19
TGTGCCAGTACCGGGGAGCGGGGTGGGACAGATACGCAGTATTTT
CASTGERGGTDTQYF
>-|TRBJ2-3|-|TRBV5-8
TGTGCCAGCAGCTTCCAAGGGCGGGAAACAGATACGCAGTATTTT
CASSFQGRETDTQYF
>TRBD1|TRBJ1-4|-|TRBV4-3
TGCGCCAGCAGCCAACCGGGACAGGGGTTTGAAAAACTGTTTTTT
CASSQPGQGFEKLFF
>-|TRBJ1-2|-|TRBV21-1
TGTGCCAGCAGCAAAACACAGGGGGATGGCTACACCTTC
CASSKTQGDGYTF
>-|TRBJ1-5|-|TRBV19
TGTGCCAGTAGTATGGGTCAGAACGGAGGCAATCAGCCCCAGCATTTT
CASSMGQNGGNQPQHF
>-|TRBJ2-5|-|TRBV6-5
TGTGCCAGCAGTCAGGGCCAAGGGAGGGAGACCCAGTACTTC
CASSQGQGRETQYF
>-|TRBJ1-2|-|TRBV28
TGTGCCAGCAGTTTACGGTCACCAAACTATGGCTACACCTTC
CASSLRSPNYGYTF